This TCR beta chain emerged from a study of vaccination and CD4 T cells after COVID-19. Study information: There were six male and four female convalescents, and two of them were Hispanic.

Treatment described: roughly 10-day PBMC culture with coronavirus spike peptide pools or control peptides (ViraFEST assay). The authors isolated CD4+ T cells by negative selection after roughly eleven days of culture. The J segment lost 5 bases and the V segment lost 5 bases, leaving 6 bases of the junction unmatched. The CDR3 has 14 amino acids. The germline V gene has CDR1 LNHDA and CDR2 SQIVND (reference sequence). The Oncomine TCR Beta short-read assay was applied to DNA of cultured CD4+ T cells. From the PCR reads, TCRdb called clonotypes with MiXCR, one entry per CDR3 protein. The sample lists some 11,000 distinct CDR3 sequences, more than 25% occurring once. Of note for this clonotype: Its specificity is not known.

The V call is TRBV19, the J call TRBJ2-7; 10 bases are shared with TRBD2. The material sequenced was cultured CD4+ T cells from blood. This sequence was found in a human donor with COVID-19. The CDR3 protein is CASSLWGTSDEQYF. CDR3 bases: TGTGCCAGTAGTCTATGGGGGACTAGCGACGAGCAGTACTTC. Supplemented by reference TRBV19 and TRBJ2-7, the full variable domain reads DGGITQSPKYLFRKEGQNVTLSCEQNLNHDAMYWYRQDPGQGLRLIYYSQIVNDFQKGDIAEGYSVSREKKESFPLTVTSAQKNPTAFYLCASSLWGTSDEQYFGPGTRLTVT.